What follows are 15 T cell receptor beta chains derived from one specimen sequenced in a study of breast tumors, draining lymph nodes, adjacent tissues. The lymph nodes were axillary draining lymph nodes from breast cancer patients. MiXCR, run by TCRdb on the multiplex PCR reads, gives a single entry per CDR3 protein. The sample contains about 200,000 distinct CDR3 sequences, 31% of which appear only once. The sequencing sample was made of axillary lymph node tissue. The receptors here all came from a female donor with breast cancer. Some clones in this sample may be carry-over from other donors' samples.

In its sample, this clonotype was seen once. Mismatch with germline at one junction end may stem from a read error. The chain employs TRBV5-1 and TRBJ1-3; no firm D call. Looked up from germline, CDR1 is SGHRS and CDR2 is YFSETQ. The CDR3 extends over 15 amino acids. CDR3 DNA: TGCGCCGGCAGCTTGGACGGACGCTCTGGAAACACCATATATTTT. Translated, it gives CAGSLDGRSGNTIYF.

This clonotype was detected many times. V gene TRBV20-1 combines with J gene TRBJ1-2; D perhaps matches TRBD1 (5 bases). The CDR3 is 12 amino acids. Germline CDR1 and CDR2: DFQATT and SNEGSKA (reference sequence). V gave up 1 base and J gave up 7 bases, with 10 bases separating them. The chain's CDR3 is CSARGGEGGYTF. CDR3 nucleotides: TGCAGTGCTAGAGGAGGGGAGGGTGGCTACACCTTC.

The chain employs TRBV2 and TRBJ2-7; 7 nucleotides line up with TRBD1. CDR1 and CDR2 (germline): SNHLY, FYNNEI. CDR3 length: 16 amino acids. CDR3 sequence: CARDRGRQGVTYEQYF. CDR3 bases: TGTGCTAGAGATCGTGGCAGACAGGGTGTTACCTACGAGCAGTACTTC.

This chain connects TRBV6-5 to TRBJ2-2, with a tentative D call TRBD2 (5 bases). The CDR3 has 16 residues. Trimming pared 0 bases from V and 4 bases from J, leaving 12 bases between. Germline loops: CDR1 MNHEY, CDR2 SVGAGI. CDR3 nucleotide sequence: TGTGCCAGCAGTTACTCGACGGGGTCCCTCACCGGGGAGCTGTTTTTT. This gives the protein CASSYSTGSLTGELFF.

This clonotype showed up many times. The chain combines TRBV20-1 with TRBJ2-2; D not resolved. The germline CDR1 and CDR2 sequences are DFQATT and SNEGSKA (reference sequence). CDR3 size: 15 residues. The V gene lost 1 base and the J gene lost 1 base, with 10 bases spanning the gap. The CDR3 DNA reads as TGCAGTGCTAGAGTCAGCCAGAGGAACACCGGGGAGCTGTTTTTT. Amino acid sequence: CSARVSQRNTGELFF.

Concerning this clonotype itself: This could be a read error, since a much larger clone is one nucleotide away. The chain recombines TRBV5-4 with TRBJ2-3, with a possible D match to TRBD2 (5 bases). This CDR3 has 17 residues. Germline V gives CDR1 SGHNT, CDR2 YYREEE (reference sequence). The CDR3 loop is CVSSLSPLGPGTDTQYF. DNA for the CDR3: TGTGTCAGCAGCTTGTCCCCCCTCGGGCCGGGAACAGATACGCAGTATTTT. The complete variable domain, with remaining parts taken from reference TRBV5-4 and TRBJ2-3, reads ETGVTQSPTHLIKTRGQQVTLRCSSQSGHNTVSWYQQALGQGPQFIFQYYREEENGRGNFPPRFSGLQFPNYSSELNVNALELDDSALYLCVSSLSPLGPGTDTQYFGPGTRLTVL.

This clonotype was observed a single time. The V gene is TRBV9, the J gene TRBJ1-4; TRBD1 agrees at 10 bases. Trimming took 4 bases from V and 14 from J; bases not matched to a gene: 14. This CDR3 spans 15 amino acids. Germline V gene sequence: CDR1 SGDLS, CDR2 YYNGEE. In DNA form, the CDR3 reads TGTGCCAGCAGCTTGGGACAGGGGACGAATGAAATCCTGTTTTTT. Protein product: CASSLGQGTNEILFF.

In this sample, this clonotype turned up many times. The rearrangement joins TRBV7-2 to TRBJ1-2; 9 nucleotides line up with TRBD1. Germline-derived CDR1 and CDR2 are SGHTA and FQGNSA. This CDR3 region has 13 residues. Trimming cost V 1 base and J 6 bases; bases outside gene matches: 0. The CDR3 reads CASSLDRGHGYTF. Written as DNA, the CDR3 is TGTGCCAGCAGCTTAGACAGGGGGCATGGCTACACCTTC.

Comments on this clonotype: The conserved closing phenylalanine or tryptophan is absent in this CDR3, likely reflecting a read error. This rearrangement joins TRBV3-1 to TRBJ2-7, with 9 positions matching TRBD1. This CDR3 comprises 14 residues. CDR1 is LGHDT and CDR2 is YNNKEL in the germline V gene (reference sequence). V gave up 4 bases and J gave up 4 bases; unmatched junction bases: 5. This CDR3 reads CASSPWDRAYEQYL. The CDR3, as DNA: TGTGCCAGCAGCCCTTGGGACAGGGCTTACGAGCAGTACCTC.

A few counts support this clonotype. The CDR3 DNA is TGTGCCAGCAGCTTGGAGATGAACACTGAAGCTTTCTTT. Amino acid sequence: CASSLEMNTEAFF. The chain employs TRBV7-9 and TRBJ1-1; no clear D. The germline CDR1 and CDR2 sequences are SEHNR and FQNEAQ (reference sequence). V lost 3 bases to trimming and J lost 0 bases, with 5 bases between them. The CDR3 runs 13 residues.

This clonotype was counted a few times. The V and J genes are TRBV6-6 and TRBJ2-1, with 8 bases identical to TRBD1. V lost 5 bases and J lost 4; bases outside the gene matches: 13. The CDR3 has 17 residues. CDR1 and CDR2 (germline): MNHNY, SVGAGI (reference sequence). CDR3 DNA sequence: TGTGCCAGCAGTCACTTCTTGGGGACAGGTGATTACAATGAGCAGTTCTTC. Translated, it gives CASSHFLGTGDYNEQFF.

This clonotype was recorded at least ten times. V and J are TRBV6-6 and TRBJ2-2; TRBD2 aligns across 10 bases. With V trimmed by 2 bases and J by 4 bases, 4 bases remained unmatched. The CDR3 totals 16 residues. Germline assignment: CDR1 MNHNY and CDR2 SVGAGI (reference sequence). DNA of the CDR3: TGTGCCAGCAGTTACAAGCGGGAGGGCCCCACCGGGGAGCTGTTTTTT. Translated: CASSYKREGPTGELFF.

This clonotype was seen at least ten times. V is TRBV15 and J is TRBJ2-5, with D possibly matching TRBD2 (5 bases). The CDR3 is made up of 13 amino acids. Looked up from germline, CDR1 is LNHNV and CDR2 is YYDKDF (reference sequence). Trimming cost V 3 bases and J 5 bases, with 10 bases left between them. This CDR3 reads CATSSRRAETQYF. As DNA, the CDR3 is TGTGCCACCAGCAGCAGGCGGGCCGAGACCCAGTACTTC.

Concerning this clonotype: This could be a read error, since a much larger clone is one nucleotide away. V is TRBV6-1 and J is TRBJ2-5, with TRBD2 as a possible D gene (7 bases). In germline, CDR1 is MNHNS, CDR2 SASEGT. There are 15 residues in the CDR3. For the CDR3, the DNA is TGTGCCGGCAGCCTAGGGGGAGGGCCTATTGAGACCCAGTACTTC. This gives the protein CAGSLGGGPIETQYF.

This clonotype was counted at least ten times. The chain couples TRBV4-1 to TRBJ2-5; 10 bases fit TRBD2. Germline V gene sequence: CDR1 MGHRA, CDR2 YSYEKL. J gave up 1 base and V 5 bases, and 4 bases lay outside the gene matches. This CDR3 has 15 residues. As DNA, the CDR3 is TGCGCCAGCAGCTTAGCGGGGGGTATCCAAGAGACCCAGTACTTC. It translates to CASSLAGGIQETQYF.